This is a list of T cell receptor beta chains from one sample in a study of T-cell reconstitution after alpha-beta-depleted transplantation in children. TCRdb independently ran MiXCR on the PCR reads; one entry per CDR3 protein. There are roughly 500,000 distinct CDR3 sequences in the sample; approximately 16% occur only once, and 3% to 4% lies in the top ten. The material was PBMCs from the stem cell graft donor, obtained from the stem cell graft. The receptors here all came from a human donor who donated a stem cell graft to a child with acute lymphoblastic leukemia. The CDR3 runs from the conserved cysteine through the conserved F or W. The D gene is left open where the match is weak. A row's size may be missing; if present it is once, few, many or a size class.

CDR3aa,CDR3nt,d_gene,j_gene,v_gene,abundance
CASSFPQGSGSSYEQYF,TGCGCCAGCAGCTTCCCGCAGGGTAGCGGGAGCTCCTACGAGCAGTACTTC,TRBD2,TRBJ2-7,TRBV5-1,-
CSAKGYRGPYNEQFF,TGCAGTGCTAAGGGATACAGGGGCCCCTACAATGAGCAGTTCTTC,TRBD1,TRBJ2-1,TRBV20-1,-
CSARDPDRGVFLEQYF,TGCAGTGCTAGAGATCCGGACAGGGGGGTCTTTCTCGAGCAGTACTTC,TRBD1,TRBJ2-7,TRBV20-1,-
CASSFSGNSGNTIYF,TGTGCCAGCAGCTTCTCAGGCAACTCTGGAAACACCATATATTTT,-,TRBJ1-3,TRBV7-6,few
CASSLAWTGGRGYTF,TGTGCCAGCAGCTTAGCGTGGACAGGGGGGCGCGGCTACACCTTC,TRBD1,TRBJ1-2,TRBV7-9,-
CASSFATNNEQFF,TGTGCCAGCAGCTTCGCGACAAACAATGAGCAGTTCTTC,-,TRBJ2-1,TRBV5-6,few
CASTSTLNNEQFF,TGTGCCAGCACCTCCACATTAAACAATGAGCAGTTCTTC,-,TRBJ2-1,TRBV12-3/TRBV12-4,few
CASSQAFTSEEQFF,TGCGCCAGCAGCCAAGCATTCACTTCAGAGGAGCAGTTCTTC,-,TRBJ2-1,TRBV4-1,-
CASSLALAGGSDEQFF,TGTGCCAGCAGCTTAGCTCTCGCGGGAGGGTCGGATGAGCAGTTCTTC,TRBD2,TRBJ2-1,TRBV7-9,few
CSVVAGKSYNEQFF,TGCAGCGTTGTAGCAGGGAAGTCCTACAATGAGCAGTTCTTC,-,TRBJ2-1,TRBV29-1,many
CASSQDIGRETQYF,TGCGCCAGCAGCCAGGACATAGGGCGGGAGACCCAGTACTTC,-,TRBJ2-5,TRBV5-1,-
CATSRAEHTGELFF,TGTGCCACCAGCAGAGCGGAACACACCGGGGAGCTGTTTTTT,-,TRBJ2-2,TRBV15,few
CASSQGGRGTDTQYF,TGTGCCAGCAGCCAAGGCGGGAGGGGCACAGATACGCAGTATTTT,TRBD2,TRBJ2-3,TRBV3-1,-